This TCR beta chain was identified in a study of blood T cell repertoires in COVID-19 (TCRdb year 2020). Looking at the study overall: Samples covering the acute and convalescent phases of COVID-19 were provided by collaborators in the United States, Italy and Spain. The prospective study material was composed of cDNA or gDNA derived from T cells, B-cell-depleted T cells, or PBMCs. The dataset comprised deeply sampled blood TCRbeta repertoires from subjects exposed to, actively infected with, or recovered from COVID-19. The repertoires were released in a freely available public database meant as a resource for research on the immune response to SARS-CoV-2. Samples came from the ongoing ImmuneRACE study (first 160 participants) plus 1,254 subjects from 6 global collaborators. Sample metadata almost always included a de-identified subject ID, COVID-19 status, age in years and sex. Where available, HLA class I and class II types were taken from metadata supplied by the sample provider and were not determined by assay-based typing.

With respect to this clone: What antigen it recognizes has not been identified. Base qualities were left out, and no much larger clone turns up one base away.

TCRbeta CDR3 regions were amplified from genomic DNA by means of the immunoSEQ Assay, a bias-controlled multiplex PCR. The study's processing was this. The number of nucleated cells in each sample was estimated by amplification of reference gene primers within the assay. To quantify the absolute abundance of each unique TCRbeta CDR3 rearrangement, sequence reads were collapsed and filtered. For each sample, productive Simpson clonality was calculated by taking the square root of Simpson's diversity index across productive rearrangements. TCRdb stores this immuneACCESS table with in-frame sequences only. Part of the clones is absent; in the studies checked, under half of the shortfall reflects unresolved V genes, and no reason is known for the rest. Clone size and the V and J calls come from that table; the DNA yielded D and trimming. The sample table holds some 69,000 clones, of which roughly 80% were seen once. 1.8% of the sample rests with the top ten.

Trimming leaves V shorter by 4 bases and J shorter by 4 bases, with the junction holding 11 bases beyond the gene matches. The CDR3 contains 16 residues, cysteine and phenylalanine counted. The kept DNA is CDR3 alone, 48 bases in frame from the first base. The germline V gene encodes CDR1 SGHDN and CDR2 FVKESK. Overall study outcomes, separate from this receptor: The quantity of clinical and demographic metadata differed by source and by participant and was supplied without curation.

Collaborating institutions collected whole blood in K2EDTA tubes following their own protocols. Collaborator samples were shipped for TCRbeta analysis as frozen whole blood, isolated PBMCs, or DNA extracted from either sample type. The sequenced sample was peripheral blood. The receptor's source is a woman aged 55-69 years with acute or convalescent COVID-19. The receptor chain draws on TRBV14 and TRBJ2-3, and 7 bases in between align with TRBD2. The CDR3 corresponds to CASSPSGRAGSDTQYF. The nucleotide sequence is TGTGCCAGCAGCCCTTCAGGGAGAGCGGGATCAGATACGCAGTATTTT.